Below, one TCR beta chain is given with its context. Its antigen is still unknown. Regarding time point: week 11, during vaccination. Alongside topical imiquimod, each dose of vaccine comprised 300 ug of mutant IDH1 20-mer peptide. J was trimmed by 0 bases and V by 2 bases; bases with no gene match: 12. The CDR3 runs to 18 residues. The sample is drawn from a study of a mutant IDH1 vaccine in newly diagnosed glioma. The data were produced by immunoSEQ multiplex PCR, yet TCRdb's version contains in-frame clones alone and is incomplete. The data contain 55,000 to 70,000 clones, approximately 90% of them seen just once; the ten biggest clones take up approximately 1.9%.

The chain uses TRBV23-1 and TRBJ2-7; 8 bases match TRBD1. TRBV23-1 is annotated as an ORF whose role is uncertain. This TCR derives from a man aged 40-55 years with glioma. Sequenced material: PBMCs, taken from a glioma patient whose treatment included an IDH1 peptide vaccine. CDR3 bases: TGCGCCAGCAGTCAACCCCCCGGGACAGGACACCTCTCCTACGAGCAGTACTTC. This gives the protein CASSQPPGTGHLSYEQYF.